This TCR beta chain was identified during a study of blood T cell repertoires in COVID-19. Study details: Researchers got acute and convalescent COVID-19 samples from the United States, Italy and Spain. T cells, B-cell-depleted T cells, or PBMCs supplied cDNA or gDNA.

CDR1 is SGHDT, CDR2 YYEEEE, per germline. Trimming took 5 bases from V and 7 from J; bases not matched to a gene: 8. The CDR3 totals 13 residues. In the authors' workflow: Counts of nucleated cells, estimated from reference gene primer amplification, were obtained. Method: immunoSEQ multiplex PCR; TCRdb's copy keeps in-frame clones and lacks some. D and trimming were read from the DNA, whereas the V and J calls and clone size are those reported in that table. The sample consists of about 150,000 clones, about 80% of them appearing once. This chain links TRBV5-6 with TRBJ2-5; 7 bases map to TRBD1. Material for sequencing was peripheral blood. The receptor was isolated from a woman aged 55-69 years with COVID-19, enrolled during active disease. In nucleotides, the CDR3 is TGTGCCAGCAGACTTGGGACAGCCGGGACCCAGTACTTC. It encodes CASRLGTAGTQYF.